The T cell receptor (beta chain) described here comes from a study of cytomegalovirus exposure and HLA in healthy donors. Vbeta (60) and Jbeta (13) primers were used in the PCR. TCRdb's table, derived via immunoSEQ multiplex PCR, lists solely in-frame clones and lacks some. In the table there are over 100,000 clones, 55% to 70% of which are singletons. In regard to this clone: Antigen unknown.

Overall study results and limits: Accurate predictions that matched the HLA-A and HLA-B alleles of most subjects were reportedly made from TCR beta sequences.

Sequencing was done on a sample of PBMCs. This clonotype originated in a woman in her twenties or thirties in good health and CMV-seronegative.

CDR3: CASSADRPSGELFF. The DNA of the CDR3 is TGTGCCAGCAGTGCGGACAGACCCAGCGGGGAGCTGTTTTTT. This chain connects TRBV2 to TRBJ2-2, with a tentative D call TRBD1 (6 bases). The V gene's germline CDR1 is SNHLY and CDR2 FYNNEI. With 4 bases removed from V and 7 bases from J, the gap between germline ends came to 13 bases. This CDR3 comprises 14 residues.